The rows below give T cell receptor beta chains drawn from one sample of a study of T cell responses to AZD1222 COVID-19 vaccine. The assay was immunoSEQ multiplex PCR, and TCRdb's table has in-frame clones only and misses some. This sample has over 150,000 clones, with less than 90% found just once. Sequencing used peripheral blood, obtained on day 0 of AZD1222 vaccination. The receptor set was obtained from an adult in good health. The CDR3 runs from the conserved cysteine through the conserved F or W. D genes are given only for firm matches. Some rows have no size entry. The others give once, few or many, or a class for an expanded clone.

TRBJ1-1 TRBV5-8 NA TRBD1 CASSYRTGNTEAFF TGTGCCAGCAGTTACCGGACAGGGAACACTGAAGCTTTCTTT
TRBJ2-3 TRBV5-1 NA TRBD1 CASSGGTGKTDTQYF TGCGCCAGCAGCGGTGGGACAGGGAAGACAGATACGCAGTATTTT
TRBJ1-2 TRBV12-3/TRBV12-4 NA NA CASSLLGDRGYTF TGTGCCAGCAGTCTGCTGGGAGACCGTGGCTACACCTTC
TRBJ2-5 TRBV3-1/TRBV3-2 NA TRBD1 CASSPRQGGQETQYF TGTGCCAGCAGCCCCAGACAGGGCGGGCAAGAGACCCAGTACTTC
TRBJ1-1 TRBV7-6 NA NA CASSQGTSTEAFF TGTGCCAGCAGCCAAGGGACATCCACTGAAGCTTTCTTT
TRBJ1-6 TRBV5-1 few NA CASSLRATGPNSPLHF TGCGCCAGCAGCCTTAGAGCGACAGGCCCTAATTCACCCCTCCACTTT
TRBJ1-1 TRBV21-1 many NA CATLTGLNTEAFF TGTGCCACCCTCACAGGGTTGAACACTGAAGCTTTCTTT
TRBJ2-2 TRBV7-9 NA TRBD2 CASSSDRGGELSGELFF TGTGCCAGCAGCTCCGATCGGGGGGGAGAACTTTCCGGGGAGCTGTTTTTT
TRBJ1-3 TRBV19 NA TRBD1 CASSTGTGLFSGNTIYF TGTGCCAGTAGTACCGGGACAGGGCTCTTCTCTGGAAACACCATATATTTT
TRBJ1-2 TRBV15 once TRBD1 CATSRADRESYGYTF TGTGCCACCAGCAGAGCAGACAGGGAATCCTATGGCTACACCTTC
TRBJ2-1 TRBV3-1/TRBV3-2 NA TRBD2 CASSQDWSGGLNEQFF TGTGCCAGCAGCCAAGATTGGTCGGGGGGTCTCAATGAGCAGTTCTTC
TRBJ1-3 TRBV6-5 once NA CGGGETAYSGNTIYF TGTGGCGGGGGAGAGACCGCATATTCTGGAAACACCATATATTTT
TRBJ2-3 TRBV6-5 NA NA CASSYSNSPGDTQYF TGTGCCAGCAGTTACTCGAATAGCCCGGGTGATACGCAGTATTTT
TRBJ2-7 TRBV6-6 NA TRBD1 CASSWDSTYEQYF TGTGCCAGCAGTTGGGACAGCACCTACGAGCAGTACTTC
TRBJ1-3 TRBV3-1/TRBV3-2 NA TRBD1 CASSQGTGVEGNTIYF TGTGCCAGCAGCCAAGGGACAGGGGTAGAAGGAAACACCATATATTTT
TRBJ1-5 TRBV6-1 NA TRBD1 CASSERGRVNQPQHF TGTGCCAGCAGTGAGAGGGGGCGCGTCAATCAGCCCCAGCATTTT
TRBJ2-7 TRBV6-5 NA NA CASSYSRDGMYEQYF TGTGCCAGCAGTTACTCCCGGGACGGAATGTACGAGCAGTACTTC
TRBJ2-5 TRBV6-1 few NA CASSEASGGETQYF TGTGCCAGCAGTGAAGCGTCAGGGGGGGAGACCCAGTACTTC
TRBJ1-2 TRBV6-6 NA NA CASSYSSEVGYTF TGTGCCAGCAGTTACTCGAGTGAGGTGGGCTACACCTTC
TRBJ2-2 TRBV19 NA NA CASTRGFGTGELFF TGTGCCAGTACCCGGGGGTTTGGGACCGGGGAGCTGTTTTTT
TRBJ1-5 TRBV7-2 once NA CASSLEVLGNQPQHF TGTGCCAGCAGCTTAGAGGTTCTGGGCAATCAGCCCCAGCATTTT
TRBJ1-3 TRBV9 NA TRBD1 CASSEGQGGNTIYF TGTGCCAGCAGCGAGGGACAGGGGGGAAACACCATATATTTT
TRBJ2-5 TRBV19 NA NA CASSMGRQTYQETQYF TGTGCCAGTAGTATGGGAAGACAGACGTACCAAGAGACCCAGTACTTC
TRBJ2-7 TRBV6-5 NA TRBD1 CASNPDRAPYYEQYF TGTGCCAGCAACCCAGACAGGGCACCCTACTACGAGCAGTACTTC
TRBJ2-7 TRBV12-3/TRBV12-4 NA NA CASRDPGNYEQYF TGTGCCAGCAGGGATCCAGGTAACTACGAGCAGTACTTC
TRBJ2-5 TRBV3-1/TRBV3-2 NA TRBD1 CASSRTTGYQETQYF TGTGCCAGCAGCCGAACGACAGGGTATCAAGAGACCCAGTACTTC
TRBJ2-7 TRBV28 NA NA CASSLGQSYEQYF TGTGCCAGCAGTTTAGGGCAATCCTACGAGCAGTACTTC
TRBJ2-3 TRBV10-3 NA NA CAISEETDTQYF TGTGCCATCAGTGAAGAGACAGATACGCAGTATTTT
TRBJ2-2 TRBV7-8 NA TRBD2 CASSPEGRGRFGELFF TGTGCCAGCAGCCCAGAGGGGAGGGGCAGATTCGGGGAGCTGTTTTTT
TRBJ2-6 TRBV11-2 NA TRBD1 CASSFGTASGANVLTF TGTGCCAGCAGTTTCGGGACAGCCTCTGGGGCCAACGTCCTGACTTTC
TRBJ2-2 TRBV6-5 NA NA CASAIGTDTGELFF TGTGCCAGCGCCATCGGAACCGACACCGGGGAGCTGTTTTTT
TRBJ2-7 TRBV3-1/TRBV3-2 NA NA CASSQTDSSEQYF TGTGCCAGCAGCCAAACGGACAGCTCCGAGCAGTACTTC
TRBJ2-7 TRBV9 NA NA CASSVDAGRGTYEQYF TGTGCCAGCAGCGTAGACGCGGGACGAGGGACCTACGAGCAGTACTTC
TRBJ2-7 TRBV3-1/TRBV3-2 once TRBD2 CASSSRTSSGEQYF TGTGCCAGCAGCTCCCGGACTAGTTCTGGCGAGCAGTACTTC
TRBJ1-1 TRBV4-1 NA NA CASSQGQTTTVNTEAFF TGCGCCAGCAGCCAGGGGCAGACAACGACAGTGAACACTGAAGCTTTCTTT
TRBJ2-1 TRBV10-3 NA NA CAISERGAGSYNEQFF TGTGCCATCAGTGAGCGGGGGGCGGGGTCCTACAATGAGCAGTTCTTC
TRBJ1-1 TRBV21-1 NA NA CASAPGGWTANTEAFF TGTGCCAGCGCTCCAGGTGGGTGGACAGCCAACACTGAAGCTTTCTTT
TRBJ1-1 TRBV6-4 once TRBD1 CASSPGTGNTEAFF TGTGCCAGCAGTCCCGGGACAGGCAACACTGAAGCTTTCTTT
TRBJ2-2 TRBV5-1 NA TRBD1 CASSLGQGWNTGELFF TGCGCCAGCAGCTTGGGACAGGGATGGAACACCGGGGAGCTGTTTTTT
TRBJ1-5 TRBV15 NA NA CATSRDRGNQPQHF TGTGCCACCAGCAGAGATAGAGGAAATCAGCCCCAGCATTTT
TRBJ2-7 TRBV4-2 NA NA CASSQAGAMYF TGTGCCAGCAGCCAAGCGGGGGCGATGTACTTC
TRBJ2-1 TRBV4-1 NA TRBD1 CASSLRTGYNEQFF TGCGCCAGCAGCCTTAGGACAGGTTACAATGAGCAGTTCTTC
TRBJ1-5 TRBV7-2 NA TRBD1 CASSLGGPTGFQPQHF TGTGCCAGCAGCTTAGGTGGGCCGACAGGGTTTCAGCCCCAGCATTTT
TRBJ2-7 TRBV5-4 once NA CASSLGDAPYEQYF TGTGCCAGCAGCTTAGGGGACGCCCCTTACGAGCAGTACTTC
TRBJ2-2 TRBV19 NA TRBD2 CASSVLAGLDTGELFF TGTGCCAGTAGTGTCCTAGCGGGCCTCGACACCGGGGAGCTGTTTTTT
TRBJ1-4 TRBV5-5 NA NA CASRFHLQGSEKLFF TGTGCCAGCAGGTTCCATCTGCAGGGTAGTGAAAAACTGTTTTTT
TRBJ1-2 TRBV3-1/TRBV3-2 once NA CASSQDWASLTTYGYTF TGTGCCAGCAGCCAAGATTGGGCCAGCCTAACCACCTATGGCTACACCTTC
TRBJ2-5 TRBV3-1/TRBV3-2 NA TRBD2 CASSQASGVVETQYF TGTGCCAGCAGCCAAGCTAGCGGGGTGGTAGAGACCCAGTACTTC
TRBJ2-5 TRBV14 NA NA CASSPLAQETQYF TGTGCCAGCAGCCCGCTAGCGCAAGAGACCCAGTACTTC
TRBJ1-2 TRBV15 NA NA CATSSILRQISF TGTGCCACCAGCAGTATCCTTAGACAGATCTCCTTC
TRBJ2-2 TRBV9 NA NA CASSVDRTTGELFF TGTGCCAGCAGCGTAGATCGGACTACCGGGGAGCTGTTTTTT
TRBJ2-7 TRBV6-5 NA NA CASSSGRSSYEQYF TGTGCCAGCAGTTCGGGACGGAGCTCCTACGAGCAGTACTTC
TRBJ1-1 TRBV28 NA NA CASRGDTEAFF TGTGCCAGCAGGGGAGACACTGAAGCTTTCTTT
TRBJ1-3 TRBV6-5 NA NA CASTEPGLGNTIYF TGTGCCAGCACCGAGCCAGGGCTTGGAAACACCATATATTTT